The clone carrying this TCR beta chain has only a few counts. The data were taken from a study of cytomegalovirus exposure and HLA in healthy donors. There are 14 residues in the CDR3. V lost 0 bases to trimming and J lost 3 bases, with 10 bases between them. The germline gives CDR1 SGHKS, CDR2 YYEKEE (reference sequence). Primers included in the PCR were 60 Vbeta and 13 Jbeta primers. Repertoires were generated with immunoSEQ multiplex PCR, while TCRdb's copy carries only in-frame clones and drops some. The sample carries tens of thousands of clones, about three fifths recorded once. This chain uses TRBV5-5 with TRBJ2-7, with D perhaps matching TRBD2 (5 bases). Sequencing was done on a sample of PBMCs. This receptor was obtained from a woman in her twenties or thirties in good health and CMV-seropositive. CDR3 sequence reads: CASSLVQRFYEQYF. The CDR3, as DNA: TGTGCCAGCAGCTTGGTGCAGCGGTTCTACGAGCAGTACTTC.